The 13 T cell receptor beta chains given below trace back to one sample, sequenced in a study of T-cell memory formation after mild COVID-19. Each CDR3 protein is one row after TCRdb ran MiXCR on the 5' RACE reads. The profile shows nearly 110,000 distinct CDR3 sequences, approximately 15% of them singletons. The material sequenced was PBMCs or a T cell subset sorted from them (not recorded which). These receptors all stem from a young man who had mild COVID-19 (a few samples of this study predate the infection). Cell type and time point are not known.

The table lists this clonotype with many counts. The gene calls are TRBV7-2 and TRBJ2-1, with 7 positions matching TRBD2. V was clipped by 5 bases and J by 9 bases; unmatched bases: 7. The CDR3 is 13 residues long. Germline CDR1 SGHTA, CDR2 FQGNSA. The CDR3 sequence: CASSPQPGGEQFF. The CDR3 nucleotides are TGTGCCAGCAGCCCACAACCGGGGGGTGAGCAGTTCTTC.

The genes are TRBV7-3 and TRBJ2-1, with TRBD1 identical over 10 bases. This CDR3 comprises 15 residues. Germline CDR1 reads SGHTA; CDR2 reads FQGTGA. Trimming took 2 bases from V and 5 from J; bases not matched to a gene: 3. CDR3 protein: CASSLWGTGDNEQFF. As DNA, the CDR3 is TGTGCCAGCAGCTTATGGGGGACAGGGGACAATGAGCAGTTCTTC.

This clonotype was recorded at least ten times. The chain has TRBV20-1 and TRBJ2-1, with TRBD1 identical over 10 bases. Germline trimming cut 6 bases from V and 9 bases from J; bases unmatched to any gene: 14. There are 15 residues in the CDR3. The germline CDR1 and CDR2 sequences are DFQATT and SNEGSKA (reference sequence). CDR3 sequence reads: CSARQDRGNPSEQFF. CDR3 DNA sequence: TGCAGTGCAAGACAGGACAGGGGGAACCCAAGTGAGCAGTTCTTC.

This clonotype was recorded a few times. The chain employs TRBV27 and TRBJ1-5; tentative D call: TRBD1 (6 bases). The length of the CDR3 is 14 residues. V was cut by 6 bases and J by 1 base, with 10 bases left in between. CDR1 and CDR2 (germline): MNHEY, SMNVEV (reference sequence). CDR3 nucleotide sequence: TGTGCCAGCAGGGTTACAGGGAGCAATCAGCCCCAGCATTTT. It encodes CASRVTGSNQPQHF.

This sequence joins TRBV7-6 and TRBJ1-1, with D unclear. The V gene lost 4 bases and the J gene lost 1 base, with 16 bases spanning the gap. The CDR3 loop spans 16 amino acids. CDR1 is SGHVS and CDR2 is FNYEAQ in the germline V gene. For the CDR3, the DNA is TGTGCCAGCAGCTCCGGGGATAGAAGGCCGAACACTGAAGCTTTCTTT. Its translation: CASSSGDRRPNTEAFF.

This sequence joins TRBV7-3 and TRBJ2-2; the match to TRBD2 covers 7 bases. This CDR3 is 16 amino acids long. Germline assignment: CDR1 SGHTA and CDR2 FQGTGA. The junction had 10 bases not matched to a gene; V was cut back by 5 bases and J by 4 bases. CDR3 coding DNA: TGTGCCAGCAGCATGGGACGGGACTACAGCACCGGGGAGCTGTTTTTT. Translating it yields CASSMGRDYSTGELFF. The full variable domain, completed using reference TRBV7-3 and TRBJ2-2, is GAGVSQTPSNKVTEKGKYVELRCDPISGHTALYWYRQSLGQGPEFLIYFQGTGAADDSGLPNDRFFAVRPEGSVSTLKIQRTERGDSAVYLCASSMGRDYSTGELFFGEGSRLTVL.

The chain joins TRBV7-9 to TRBJ1-1, with a tentative D call TRBD1 (5 bases). V was cut by 5 bases and J by 11 bases, with 15 bases left in between. The CDR3 totals 12 residues. Germline loops: CDR1 SEHNR, CDR2 FQNEAQ (reference sequence). CDR3 in DNA: TGTGCCAGCAGCCCAGCGAGGGGAGAGGCTTTCTTT. It is translated as CASSPARGEAFF.

This clonotype came up a few times. The chain joins TRBV6-2 or TRBV6-3 to TRBJ2-2; 9 bases are shared with TRBD1. V lost 8 bases to trimming and J lost 1 base; unmatched junction nucleotides: 5. Germline V CDR1 and CDR2: MNHEY, SVGEGT. CDR3 length: 15 amino acids. Here the CDR3 reads CASYTTGGNTGELFF. The CDR3 nucleotides read TGTGCCAGCTATACGACAGGGGGGAACACCGGGGAGCTGTTTTTT.

Only a few counts were recorded for this clonotype. The rearrangement uses TRBV4-2 and TRBJ2-3; 14 positions agree with TRBD2. Germline V gene lookup returns CDR1 LGHNA and CDR2 YNFKEQ. V was pared by 3 bases and J by 2 bases, with 16 bases of the junction left unmatched. This CDR3 is built from 21 residues. The CDR3 region has the DNA TGTGCCAGCAGCCATCCACGCGAGGGACTAGCGGGGGACTCCCCCACAGATACGCAGTATTTT. Its protein product is CASSHPREGLAGDSPTDTQYF.

The chain is built from TRBV7-9 and TRBJ1-2; TRBD1 matches 11 bases. The germline CDR1 and CDR2 sequences are SEHNR and FQNEAQ (reference sequence). The V segment lost 5 bases and the J segment 6 bases; nucleotides outside the gene matches: 8. CDR3 length equals 15 residues. In DNA, the CDR3 is TGTGCCAGCAGCAGTAGGGACAGGGGGTTCGATGGCTACACCTTC. Protein sequence: CASSSRDRGFDGYTF.

This clonotype has a handful of counts. V is TRBV9 and J is TRBJ2-3; D may be TRBD1 or TRBD2 (5 bases each). The CDR3 runs to 14 residues. The V gene's germline CDR1 is SGDLS and CDR2 YYNGEE. Trimming took 0 bases from V and 8 from J, leaving 13 bases between them. The CDR3 DNA is TGTGCCAGCAGCGTAGGGGGACCGCAAGCTACGCAGTATTTT. Translating it yields CASSVGGPQATQYF.

The rearrangement joins TRBV4-1 to TRBJ2-3; maybe TRBD2 (7 bases). V lost 0 bases to trimming and J lost 5 bases, with 9 bases between them. This CDR3 is built from 14 residues. CDR1 MGHRA and CDR2 YSYEKL come from the germline V gene. Written as DNA, the CDR3 is TGCGCCAGCAGCCAAGAGGGAGGGGGAGATACGCAGTATTTT. Its protein is CASSQEGGGDTQYF.

This clonotype occurred many times. The genes are TRBV29-1 and TRBJ2-2, with D tentatively TRBD1 or TRBD2 (5 bases each). From germline, CDR1 is SQVTM and CDR2 ANQGSEA. The CDR3 length is 12 residues. The V end lost 4 bases, the J end lost 9 bases, and 12 bases lay between the germline ends. CDR3 sequence (DNA): TGCAGCGTTGGGTTTGGGGGACGGGAGCTGTTTTTT. This encodes CSVGFGGRELFF.